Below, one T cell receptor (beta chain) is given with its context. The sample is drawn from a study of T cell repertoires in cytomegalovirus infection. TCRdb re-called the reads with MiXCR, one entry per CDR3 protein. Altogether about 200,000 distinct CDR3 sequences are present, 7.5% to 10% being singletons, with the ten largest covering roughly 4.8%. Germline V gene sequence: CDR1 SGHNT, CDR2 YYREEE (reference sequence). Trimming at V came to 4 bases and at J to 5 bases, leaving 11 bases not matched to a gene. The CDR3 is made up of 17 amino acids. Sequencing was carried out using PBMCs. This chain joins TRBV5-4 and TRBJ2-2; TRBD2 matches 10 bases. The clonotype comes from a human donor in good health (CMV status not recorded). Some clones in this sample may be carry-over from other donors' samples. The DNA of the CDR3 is TGTGCCAGCAGCCGGACGGGAGCGGGGGGGCTAACCGGGGAGCTGTTTTTT. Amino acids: CASSRTGAGGLTGELFF.